The rows below give T cell receptor beta chains drawn from one sample of a study of neurological immune-mediated disorders. TCRdb ran MiXCR on the 5' RACE reads and lists one entry per CDR3 protein. This table holds approximately 41,000 distinct CDR3 sequences, approximately 14% found once. The sequenced sample was CD4+ T cells from blood. The receptor source for this set is a woman in her sixties or seventies with HTLV-1-associated myelopathy (HAM/TSP). Both conserved end residues are part of each CDR3. A D gene is named only where the DNA matches it firmly. Size is stated for part of the rows, as once, few or many counts, or as a class when the clone is expanded.

TRBV18	TRBD1	many	TRBJ2-1	TGTGCCAGCTCACCCCCCCGGGGAGACAGGGGGCAGAATGAGCAGTTCTTC	CASSPPRGDRGQNEQFF
TRBV5-1	-	many	TRBJ2-2	TGCGCCAGCAGCTCGGACGGAGGAATGAACACCGGGGAGCTGTTTTTT	CASSSDGGMNTGELFF
TRBV7-9	-	many	TRBJ2-7	TGTGCCAGCAGCTTAGTTCACAGGGCGGGAAACGAGCAGTACTTC	CASSLVHRAGNEQYF
TRBV5-1	-	many	TRBJ1-1	TGCGCCAGCAGCTTGCTGCCGGGGGGCACTGAAGCTTTCTTT	CASSLLPGGTEAFF
TRBV4-2	TRBD1	many	TRBJ2-1	TGTGCCAGCAGCCACCAGACAGGGTTTAAGGATGAGCAGTTCTTC	CASSHQTGFKDEQFF
TRBV15	TRBD1	many	TRBJ2-1	TGTGCCACCAGCAGAGAGAGCAGGGGGTTTCGGAATGAGCAGTTCTTC	CATSRESRGFRNEQFF
TRBV5-1	TRBD1	-	TRBJ1-2	TGTGCCAGCAGCTCCCTGAGGACAGGGCCTGGCTATGGCTACACCTTC	CASSSLRTGPGYGYTF
TRBV7-6	-	many	TRBJ1-1	TGTGCCAGCAGCTTAGATTCGGTGAACACTGAAGCTTTCTTT	CASSLDSVNTEAFF
TRBV3-1	TRBD1	few	TRBJ1-4	TGTGCCAGCAGCCAATGGGGACAGGGGGCCTCAACTAATGAAAAACTGTTTTTT	CASSQWGQGASTNEKLFF
TRBV18	-	large	TRBJ1-6	TGTGCCAGCTCGCCGAGCTCTGGGTCCTATAATTCACCCCTCCACTTT	CASSPSSGSYNSPLHF
TRBV29-1	-	many	TRBJ1-2	TGCAGCGTTGAGCAAGAGGAGGGCTACACCTTC	CSVEQEEGYTF
TRBV5-1	TRBD2	many	TRBJ2-3	TGCGCCAGCAGCTTGGGAACTAGCGGGGGGATCACAGATACGCAGTATTTT	CASSLGTSGGITDTQYF
TRBV5-1	TRBD2	many	TRBJ2-1	TGCGCCAGCAGCTTGGTAGGTAGCGGGGGTTTTGATGAGCAGTTCTTC	CASSLVGSGGFDEQFF
TRBV10-3	-	many	TRBJ1-1	TGTGCCATCAGACCTCGCGTGGGGGCGAACACTGAAGCTTTCTTT	CAIRPRVGANTEAFF
TRBV12-3/TRBV12-4	-	many	TRBJ2-3	TGTGCCAGCAGTCCGCCTGGGGCGGGGGCGAACACAGATACGCAGTATTTT	CASSPPGAGANTDTQYF
TRBV20-1	TRBD2	few	TRBJ2-1	TGCAGTGCTACATCCGGGACTAGCGGGAGGGGTTTAAATGAGCAGTTCTTC	CSATSGTSGRGLNEQFF
TRBV6-2/TRBV6-3	-	many	TRBJ1-2	TGTGCCAGCAGTCAGGCCTTTAGGCTGTTCTACTATGGCTACACCTTC	CASSQAFRLFYYGYTF
TRBV29-1	-	medium-sized	TRBJ2-6	TGCAGCGTTGTTCCGTCAGGGCGGTCAGGGGCCAACGTCCTGACTTTC	CSVVPSGRSGANVLTF
TRBV19	TRBD1	-	TRBJ2-7	TGTGCCAGTAGTGGTCCCCCCGGGACAGGAAGCTCCTACGAGCAGTACTTC	CASSGPPGTGSSYEQYF
TRBV4-1	TRBD2	many	TRBJ2-2	TGCGCCAGCAGCCAAGCCAGCGGGGCTAACACCGGGGAGCTGTTTTTT	CASSQASGANTGELFF
TRBV2	-	many	TRBJ1-6	TGTGCCAGCAGTGATAGATGGGGACCCTCCTTT	CASSDRWGPSF
TRBV19	TRBD2	-	TRBJ2-4	TGTGCCAGTACCCCACGGGCGGGGGACGTCAAAAACATTCAGTACTTC	CASTPRAGDVKNIQYF